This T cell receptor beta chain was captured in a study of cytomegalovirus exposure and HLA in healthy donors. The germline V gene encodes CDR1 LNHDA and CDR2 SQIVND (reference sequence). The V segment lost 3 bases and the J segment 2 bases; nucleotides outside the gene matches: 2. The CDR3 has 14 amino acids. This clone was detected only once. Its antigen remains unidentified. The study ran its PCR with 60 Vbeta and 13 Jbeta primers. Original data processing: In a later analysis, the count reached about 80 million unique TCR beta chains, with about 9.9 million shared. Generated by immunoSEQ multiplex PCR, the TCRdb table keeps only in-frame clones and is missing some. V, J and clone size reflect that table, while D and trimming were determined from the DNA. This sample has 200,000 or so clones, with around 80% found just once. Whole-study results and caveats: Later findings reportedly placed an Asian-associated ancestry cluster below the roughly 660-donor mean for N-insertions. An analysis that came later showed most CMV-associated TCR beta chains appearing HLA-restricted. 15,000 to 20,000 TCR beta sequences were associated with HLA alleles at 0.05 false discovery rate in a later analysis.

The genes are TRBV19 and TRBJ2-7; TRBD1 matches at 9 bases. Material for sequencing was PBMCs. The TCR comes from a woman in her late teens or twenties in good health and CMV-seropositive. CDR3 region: CASSMGTGPYEQYV. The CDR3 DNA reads TGTGCCAGTAGTATGGGGACAGGGCCCTACGAGCAGTACGTC.